This TCR beta chain was retrieved from a study of Tregs in tolerant kidney transplant recipients. Clones were sequenced by immunoSEQ multiplex PCR, and TCRdb holds only the in-frame ones, with some missing. The profile shows approximately 100,000 clones, 80% to 95% of them singletons. Germline lookup yields CDR1 LGHNA and CDR2 YNFKEQ. The length of the CDR3 is 17 residues. Germline trimming cut 3 bases from V and 0 bases from J; bases unmatched to any gene: 4. The starting material was CD4+ T cells from blood, obtained before the transplant. V is TRBV4-2 and J is TRBJ2-5, with 13 bases that match TRBD2. This sequence originates from a human donor who received a combined kidney and bone marrow transplant. As DNA, the CDR3 is TGTGCCAGCAGCCAGTTACTAGCGGGGGGGTACCAAGAGACCCAGTACTTC. Residues: CASSQLLAGGYQETQYF.